One and the same sample provided the 27 T cell receptor beta chains below, sequenced in a study of blood T cell repertoires in COVID-19. TCRdb's table, derived via immunoSEQ multiplex PCR, lists solely in-frame clones and lacks some. The sample includes roughly 100,000 clones, approximately 80% seen only once; the top ten take around 15%. The source material was peripheral blood. The origin of the receptors is a woman aged 60-75 years with acute or convalescent COVID-19.

In this sample, this clone turned up a few times. The chain joins TRBV29-1 to TRBJ1-1; a possible D gene is TRBD1 (5 bases). Looked up from germline, CDR1 is SQVTM and CDR2 is ANQGSEA. The length of the CDR3 is 11 residues. Trimming stripped 6 bases from V and 11 bases from J, with 16 bases between. The CDR3: CSVLQDLWAFF. CDR3 in DNA: TGCAGCGTACTACAGGATCTTTGGGCTTTCTTT.

For this clone: One junction end does not reproduce the germline sequence, and a read error may be involved. This chain uses TRBV20-1 with TRBJ1-1; D possibly corresponds to TRBD1 (5 bases). This CDR3 contains 11 residues. Germline lookup yields CDR1 DFQATT and CDR2 SNEGSKA (reference sequence). The CDR3 protein is CSAGAFTGAFF. Written as DNA, the CDR3 is TGCAGTGCTGGGGCCTTTACTGGAGCTTTCTTT.

The chain couples TRBV19 to TRBJ2-3; 7 bases agree with TRBD2. The V and J ends lost 6 bases and 0 bases, in that order; junction bases with no gene match: 6. Germline loops: CDR1 LNHDA, CDR2 SQIVND (reference sequence). The CDR3 contains 15 residues. The CDR3 coding sequence is TGTGCCAGTAGAGGTGGGGGGGGAAGCACAGATACGCAGTATTTT. It specifies CASRGGGGSTDTQYF.

The rearrangement uses TRBV28 and TRBJ1-5, with 11 bases aligning to TRBD1. V shed 6 bases and J 0 bases; nucleotides not matched to a gene: 10. The CDR3 has 18 amino acids. The germline V gene encodes CDR1 MDHEN and CDR2 SYDVKM. This CDR3 is CASRSGTGGSYSNQPQHF. CDR3 bases: TGTGCCAGCAGATCCGGGACAGGGGGTTCATATAGCAATCAGCCCCAGCATTTT.

This rearrangement joins TRBV10-3 to TRBJ2-1; 16 bases align to TRBD2. Germline V gives CDR1 ENHRY, CDR2 SYGVKD. This CDR3 contains 14 residues. With V trimmed by 9 bases and J by 8 bases, 4 bases remained unmatched. The CDR3 DNA sequence: TGTGCCATGGGACTAGCGGGGGGGCCGTATGAGCAGTTCTTC. It specifies CAMGLAGGPYEQFF.

This rearrangement joins TRBV2 to TRBJ1-5; 8 nucleotides agree with TRBD1. Losses at the gene ends were 4 bases for V and 4 bases for J; bases not matched to a gene: 6. The CDR3 contains 15 residues. Germline assignment: CDR1 SNHLY and CDR2 FYNNEI. This CDR3 reads CASSGQGARNQPQHF. CDR3 DNA sequence: TGTGCCAGCAGTGGTCAGGGGGCGCGGAATCAGCCCCAGCATTTT.

This clone turned up a few times. The chain uses TRBV5-1 and TRBJ2-3; 10 positions match TRBD1. From germline, CDR1 is SGHRS and CDR2 YFSETQ. V shed 0 bases, J shed 7 bases, and the junction held 2 bases outside the gene matches. The CDR3 consists of 14 residues. The CDR3 reads CASSLGTGGNTQYF. CDR3 nucleotides: TGCGCCAGCAGCTTGGGGACAGGGGGAAATACGCAGTATTTT.

This clone was seen only a few times. The gene calls are TRBV6-6 and TRBJ2-3; D not certain. Germline V gene data show CDR1 as MNHNY and CDR2 as SVGAGI (reference sequence). The CDR3 totals 15 residues. Trimming pared 9 bases from V and 4 bases from J, leaving 20 bases between. The CDR3 coding sequence is TGTGCCAGTCTCCCCCGGCTAGACGCCCCAGATACGCAGTATTTT. Translation: CASLPRLDAPDTQYF.

The chain joins TRBV19 to TRBJ1-1; 7 nucleotides agree with TRBD1. The CDR3 loop spans 15 amino acids. J was trimmed by 7 bases and V by 4 bases; bases with no gene match: 12. CDR1 is LNHDA, CDR2 SQIVND, per germline (reference sequence). This CDR3 reads CASSTRGQISIEAFF. DNA of the CDR3: TGTGCCAGTAGTACCAGGGGACAGATTTCCATTGAAGCTTTCTTT.

The chain uses TRBV9 and TRBJ1-1, with 10 bases fitting TRBD1. The ends lost 3 bases at V and 5 bases at J; junction bases unmatched: 4. Germline loops: CDR1 SGDLS, CDR2 YYNGEE. There are 14 residues in the CDR3. The CDR3 is CASSETGGGTEAFF. Here the CDR3 DNA reads TGTGCCAGCAGCGAGACAGGGGGCGGGACTGAAGCTTTCTTT.

This rearrangement joins TRBV7-8 to TRBJ1-2; the D gene is possibly TRBD1 (6 bases). Germline loops: CDR1 SGHVS, CDR2 FQNEAQ. The CDR3 runs 14 residues. Trimming cost V 2 bases and J 2 bases, with 9 bases left between them. The CDR3 is CASSLSQGNYGYTF. CDR3 nucleotide sequence: TGTGCCAGCAGCTTATCTCAGGGGAACTATGGCTACACCTTC.

The chain joins TRBV3-1 (or the pseudogene TRBV3-2) to TRBJ1-2; tentatively, D is TRBD1 (5 bases). Germline-derived CDR1 and CDR2 are LGHDT and YNNKEL (reference sequence). The CDR3 loop spans 16 amino acids. V was cut by 2 bases and J by 0 bases, with 13 bases left in between. CDR3 protein: CASSQKVAGTNYGYTF. The CDR3 DNA follows: TGTGCCAGCAGCCAAAAGGTTGCAGGGACTAACTATGGCTACACCTTC.

The CDR3: CASSLEGGTQHEQYF. In nucleotides, the CDR3 is TGCGCCAGCAGCTTGGAAGGCGGGACTCAGCACGAGCAGTACTTC. The rearrangement links TRBV5-1 to TRBJ2-7, with D possibly TRBD2 on 6 matching bases. Germline V gene sequence: CDR1 SGHRS, CDR2 YFSETQ. V lost 0 bases to trimming and J lost 5 bases, with 15 bases between them. The CDR3 loop spans 15 amino acids.

The rearrangement uses TRBV18 and TRBJ2-3; D is possibly TRBD1 (5 bases). The germline gives CDR1 KGHSH, CDR2 LQKENI. The V and J ends lost 3 bases and 0 bases respectively, with 7 bases between them. The CDR3 has 14 amino acids. This CDR3 is CASSPTVSTDTQYF. CDR3 DNA: TGTGCCAGCTCACCGACAGTCAGCACAGATACGCAGTATTTT.

This rearrangement joins TRBV19 to TRBJ1-2; D is possibly TRBD1 (5 bases). Deletions cut 3 bases from V and 8 bases from J, with 13 bases between. The CDR3 spans 13 residues. In germline, CDR1 is LNHDA, CDR2 SQIVND (reference sequence). This chain's CDR3 is CASSIGGLGGYTF. CDR3 in DNA: TGTGCCAGTAGTATCGGGGGTCTGGGCGGCTACACCTTC.

The V gene is TRBV4-1, the J gene TRBJ2-7; 10 bases are shared with TRBD2. Germline V gene lookup returns CDR1 MGHRA and CDR2 YSYEKL. Trimming at V came to 0 bases and at J to 4 bases, leaving 6 bases not matched to a gene. CDR3 length: 16 residues. The CDR3 reads CASSQDPSGSMYEQYF. The CDR3 DNA sequence: TGCGCCAGCAGCCAAGATCCTAGCGGGAGTATGTACGAGCAGTACTTC.

V usage is TRBV6-5 and J usage is TRBJ2-3, with D perhaps matching TRBD2 (5 bases). V lost 7 bases to trimming and J lost 7 bases, with 9 bases between them. This CDR3 is built from 11 residues. CDR1 is MNHEY, CDR2 SVGAGI, per germline. DNA of the CDR3: TGTGCCAGCATTACGGGAAATACGCAGTATTTT. Amino acid sequence: CASITGNTQYF.

V gene TRBV5-1 combines with J gene TRBJ2-5; a possible D gene is TRBD1 (6 bases). The CDR3 is 15 residues long. In germline, CDR1 is SGHRS, CDR2 YFSETQ. Between the trimmed V and J ends, which lost 0 bases and 5 bases, there was a span of 14 bases. The CDR3 DNA reads TGCGCCAGCAGCTTGGCGCCCGGCCAGGGGGAGACCCAGTACTTC. Its translation: CASSLAPGQGETQYF.

J is TRBJ2-1 and V is TRBV3-1 (or the pseudogene TRBV3-2), with 8 nucleotides matching TRBD1. Germline V gene data show CDR1 as LGHDT and CDR2 as YNNKEL (reference sequence). The CDR3 has 15 amino acids. The junction had 10 bases not matched to a gene; V was cut back by 3 bases and J by 9 bases. CDR3 loop: CASSQTGVIEGEQFF. The CDR3 DNA follows: TGTGCCAGCAGCCAGACAGGGGTAATCGAGGGTGAGCAGTTCTTC.

V usage is TRBV29-1 and J usage is TRBJ1-2, with D perhaps matching TRBD1 (6 bases). V lost 6 bases and J lost 9, with 20 bases in between. The germline gives CDR1 SQVTM, CDR2 ANQGSEA. This CDR3 is built from 13 residues. In DNA, the CDR3 is TGCAGCGTAGGAGTTGGGGGGGCCCATAGCTACACCTTC. This gives the protein CSVGVGGAHSYTF. Full variable domain (rest looked up from reference TRBV29-1 and TRBJ1-2): SAVISQKPSRDICQRGTSLTIQCQVDSQVTMMFWYRQQPGQSLTLIATANQGSEATYESGFVIDKFPISRPNLTFSTLTVSNMSPEDSSIYLCSVGVGGAHSYTFGSGTRLTVV.

This clone has just one count. The CDR3 reads CASSLANGQTYEQYF. CDR3 sequence (DNA): TGCGCCAGCAGCTTAGCGAACGGACAGACCTACGAGCAGTACTTC. The rearrangement joins TRBV5-1 to TRBJ2-7; TRBD1 might be the D (6 bases). Looked up from germline, CDR1 is SGHRS and CDR2 is YFSETQ. V dropped 2 bases and J dropped 2 bases, with 14 bases sitting between them. The CDR3 is made up of 15 amino acids.

The chain carries TRBV30 and TRBJ1-6, with D hard to call. From germline, CDR1 is GTSNPN and CDR2 SVGIG (reference sequence). V lost 3 bases and J 7 bases, leaving 10 bases between the germline ends. CDR3 length: 13 residues. CDR3 sequence (DNA): TGTGCCTGGAGGAGAGATTCCAATTCACCCCTCCACTTT. Protein sequence: CAWRRDSNSPLHF.

The chain carries TRBV19 and TRBJ2-2; TRBD1 might be the D (6 bases). The CDR3 sequence is 15 residues long. Germline CDR1 and CDR2: LNHDA and SQIVND (reference sequence). Trimming shortened V by 3 bases and J by 5 bases, and 13 bases separated the two germline ends. CDR3 DNA: TGTGCCAGTAGTATTGCGACAGGAGGAACCGGGGAGCTGTTTTTT. Its translation is CASSIATGGTGELFF.

The rearrangement joins TRBV7-2 to TRBJ2-3; D uncertain. The CDR3 runs to 14 residues. CDR1 and CDR2 from the germline V gene are SGHTA and FQGNSA. V was trimmed by 7 bases and J by 6 bases, leaving 17 bases between them. This CDR3 is CASTLLASGDTQYF. The CDR3 nucleotides read TGTGCCAGCACCCTATTGGCCTCCGGGGATACGCAGTATTTT.

The CDR3 DNA reads TGCGCCAGCAGCCCCTGGGACAGGACCTACGAGCAGTACTTC. Translated: CASSPWDRTYEQYF. The gene calls are TRBV5-1 and TRBJ2-7; 8 nucleotides align to TRBD1. The J segment lost 2 bases and the V segment lost 4 bases, leaving 5 bases of the junction unmatched. Per the germline V gene, CDR1 is SGHRS and CDR2 is YFSETQ. The CDR3 spans 14 residues.

The chain uses TRBV10-3 and TRBJ2-1; 8 bases are shared with TRBD2. Trimming took 3 bases from V and 2 from J; bases not matched to a gene: 6. CDR1 is ENHRY, CDR2 SYGVKD, per germline. CDR3 length: 16 amino acids. In nucleotides, the CDR3 is TGTGCCATCAGTGATTCCAGCGGGAGACCCTACAATGAGCAGTTCTTC. It codes for CAISDSSGRPYNEQFF.

The chain combines TRBV7-2 with TRBJ2-3; 9 nucleotides line up with TRBD2. The V gene's germline CDR1 is SGHTA and CDR2 FQGNSA. This CDR3 comprises 17 residues. The V segment lost 4 bases and the J segment 0 bases; nucleotides outside the gene matches: 8. The CDR3 DNA sequence: TGTGCCAGCAGCTCTCGTCTAGCGGGGTCCAGCACAGATACGCAGTATTTT. It encodes CASSSRLAGSSTDTQYF.